Sequencing of this T cell receptor beta chain was carried out in a study of OX40 agonist ivuxolimab in advanced cancers. Study-wide context: Previous treatment with anti-PD-1, anti-PD-L1 or anti-CTLA-4 therapy was allowed; more than 35% had received some.

Study outcomes and limitations: Averaged across samples, CD8+ T cells carried more expanded clones than CD4+ did.

Sequenced by immunoSEQ multiplex PCR; TCRdb stores in-frame clones only, minus some. The sample lists around 20,000 clones; about 86% were seen once. This clone showed up just a few times. Its antigen is undetermined. A history of autoimmune disease or systemic immunosuppression excluded patients. The TCR was taken from an adult with an advanced solid tumor such as melanoma, head and neck, liver or kidney cancer. This specimen was CD4+ or CD8+ T cells sorted from blood, taken in a trial of the OX40 agonist ivuxolimab.

The CDR3 region has the DNA TGTGCCAGCAGTCCATCTTTTGGGGGGAACACTGAAGCTTTCTTT. Translated: CASSPSFGGNTEAFF. The chain is built from TRBV28 and TRBJ1-1, with D perhaps TRBD1 (5 bases). The germline V gene encodes CDR1 MDHEN and CDR2 SYDVKM. The CDR3 length is 15 residues. Trimming took 5 bases from V and 1 from J, leaving 14 bases between them.